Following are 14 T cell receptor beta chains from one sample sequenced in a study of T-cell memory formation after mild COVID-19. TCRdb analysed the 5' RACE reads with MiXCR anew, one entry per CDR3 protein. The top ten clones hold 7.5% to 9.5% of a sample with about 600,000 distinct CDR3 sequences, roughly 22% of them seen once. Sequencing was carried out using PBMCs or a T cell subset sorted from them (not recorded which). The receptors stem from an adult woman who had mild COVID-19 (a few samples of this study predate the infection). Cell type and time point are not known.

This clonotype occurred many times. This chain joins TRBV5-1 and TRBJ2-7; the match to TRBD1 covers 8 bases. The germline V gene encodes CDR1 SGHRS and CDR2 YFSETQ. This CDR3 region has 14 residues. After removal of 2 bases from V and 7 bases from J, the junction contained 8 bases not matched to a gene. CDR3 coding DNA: TGCGCCAGCAGCTTACCGGGACAGGCGAGGGAGCAGTACTTC. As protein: CASSLPGQAREQYF.

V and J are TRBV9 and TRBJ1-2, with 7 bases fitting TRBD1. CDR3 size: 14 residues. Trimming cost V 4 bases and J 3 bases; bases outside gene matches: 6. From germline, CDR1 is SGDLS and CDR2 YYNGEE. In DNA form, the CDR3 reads TGTGCCAGCAGCCAGGGGGAGGGGCACTATGGCTACACCTTC. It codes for CASSQGEGHYGYTF.

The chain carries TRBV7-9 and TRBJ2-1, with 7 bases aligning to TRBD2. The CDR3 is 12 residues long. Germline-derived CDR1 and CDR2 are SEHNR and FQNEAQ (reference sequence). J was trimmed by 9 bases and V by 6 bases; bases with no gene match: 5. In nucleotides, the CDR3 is TGTGCCAGCAGGTCCCCGGGGGGTGAGCAGTTCTTC. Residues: CASRSPGGEQFF.

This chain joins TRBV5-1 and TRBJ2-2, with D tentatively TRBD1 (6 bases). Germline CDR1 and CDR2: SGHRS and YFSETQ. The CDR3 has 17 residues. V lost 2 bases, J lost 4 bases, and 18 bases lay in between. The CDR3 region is CASSFGQTLKSTGELFF. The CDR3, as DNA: TGCGCCAGCAGCTTCGGACAGACGTTAAAAAGCACCGGGGAGCTGTTTTTT. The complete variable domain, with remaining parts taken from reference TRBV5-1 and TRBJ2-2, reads KAGVTQTPRYLIKTRGQQVTLSCSPISGHRSVSWYQQTPGQGLQFLFEYFSETQRNKGNFPGRFSGRQFSNSRSEMNVSTLELGDSALYLCASSFGQTLKSTGELFFGEGSRLTVL.

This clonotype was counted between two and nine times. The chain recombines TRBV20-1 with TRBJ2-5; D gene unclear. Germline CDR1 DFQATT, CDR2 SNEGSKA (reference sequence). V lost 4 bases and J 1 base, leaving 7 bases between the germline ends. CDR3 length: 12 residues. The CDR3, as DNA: TGCAGTGCTAAGGGCAGCCAAGAGACCCAGTACTTC. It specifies CSAKGSQETQYF.

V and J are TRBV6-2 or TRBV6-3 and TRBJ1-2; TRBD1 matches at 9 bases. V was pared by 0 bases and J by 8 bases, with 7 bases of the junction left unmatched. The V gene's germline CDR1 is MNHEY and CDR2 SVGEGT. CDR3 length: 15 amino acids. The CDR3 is CASSYSGQGSKGYTF. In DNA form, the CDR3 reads TGTGCCAGCAGTTACTCGGGACAGGGATCTAAGGGCTACACCTTC.

The CDR3 here is CATGARVNEQFF. The CDR3 DNA is TGTGCCACCGGTGCAAGGGTGAATGAGCAGTTCTTC. This chain links TRBV24-1 with TRBJ2-1; D gene unclear. Trimming pared 9 bases from V and 7 bases from J, leaving 12 bases between. In germline, CDR1 is KGHDR, CDR2 SFDVKD. This CDR3 contains 12 residues.

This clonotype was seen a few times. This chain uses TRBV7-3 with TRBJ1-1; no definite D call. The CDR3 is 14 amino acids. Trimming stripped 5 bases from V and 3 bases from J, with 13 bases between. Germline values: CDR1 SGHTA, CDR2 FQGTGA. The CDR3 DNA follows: TGTGCCAGCAGCAAGGGAGTTGAGGACACTGAAGCTTTCTTT. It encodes CASSKGVEDTEAFF.

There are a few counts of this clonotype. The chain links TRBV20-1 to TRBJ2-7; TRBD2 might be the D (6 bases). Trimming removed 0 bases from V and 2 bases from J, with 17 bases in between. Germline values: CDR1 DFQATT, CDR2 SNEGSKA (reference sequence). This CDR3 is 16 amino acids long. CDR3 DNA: TGCAGTGCTAGAGATCCCGGGAATAGCGGACCCTACGAGCAGTACTTC. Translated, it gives CSARDPGNSGPYEQYF.

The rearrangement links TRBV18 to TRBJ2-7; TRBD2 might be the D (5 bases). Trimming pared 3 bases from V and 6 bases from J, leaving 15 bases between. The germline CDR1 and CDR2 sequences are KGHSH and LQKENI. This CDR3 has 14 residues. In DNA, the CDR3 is TGTGCCAGCTCACCTCCGGAGGCTTTAGCCGAGCAGTACTTC. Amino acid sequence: CASSPPEALAEQYF.

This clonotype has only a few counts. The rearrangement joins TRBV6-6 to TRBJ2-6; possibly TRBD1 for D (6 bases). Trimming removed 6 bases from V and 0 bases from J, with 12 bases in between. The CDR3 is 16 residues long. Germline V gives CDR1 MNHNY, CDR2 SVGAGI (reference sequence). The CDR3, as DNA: TGTGCCAGCAGATATGTGACAGGCTCTGGGGCCAACGTCCTGACTTTC. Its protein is CASRYVTGSGANVLTF.

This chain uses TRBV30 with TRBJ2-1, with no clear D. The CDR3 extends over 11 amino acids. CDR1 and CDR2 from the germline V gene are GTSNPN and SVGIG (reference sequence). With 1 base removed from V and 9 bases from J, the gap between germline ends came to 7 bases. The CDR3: CAWSDSGEQFF. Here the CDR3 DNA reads TGTGCCTGGAGTGATTCGGGTGAGCAGTTCTTC.

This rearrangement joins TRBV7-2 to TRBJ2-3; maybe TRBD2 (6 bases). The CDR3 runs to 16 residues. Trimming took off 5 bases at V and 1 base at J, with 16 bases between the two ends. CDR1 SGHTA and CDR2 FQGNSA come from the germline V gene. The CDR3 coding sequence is TGTGCCAGCAGCCCCCAAAAGTGGGGGGGCACAGATACGCAGTATTTT. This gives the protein CASSPQKWGGTDTQYF.

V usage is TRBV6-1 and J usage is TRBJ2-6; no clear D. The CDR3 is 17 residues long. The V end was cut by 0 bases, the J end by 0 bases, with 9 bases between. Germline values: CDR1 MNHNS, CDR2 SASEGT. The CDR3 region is CASSEAPVSSGANVLTF. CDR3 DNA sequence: TGTGCCAGCAGTGAAGCCCCTGTAAGCTCTGGGGCCAACGTCCTGACTTTC.